This TCR beta chain was captured by sequencing in a study of blood T cell repertoires in COVID-19. Study background: In each case, the material was cDNA or gDNA derived from T cells, B-cell-depleted T cells, or PBMCs.

As handled by the study authors: Nucleated cell counts were estimated from reference gene primer amplification. Some clones are missing from TCRdb's copy, which holds only in-frame ones; the method was immunoSEQ multiplex PCR. The D gene and trimming were derived from the DNA, and the V and J assignments and clone size from that table. The data show fewer than 300,000 clones, 83% seen once. The receptor was isolated from a woman aged 45-60 years who had recovered from COVID-19. The sample consisted of peripheral blood.

The CDR3 protein is CSVGGVEQFF. CDR3 DNA sequence: TGCAGCGTTGGCGGTGTGGAGCAGTTCTTC. The genes are TRBV29-1 and TRBJ2-1, with unresolved D. Germline CDR1 reads SQVTM; CDR2 reads ANQGSEA. The CDR3 consists of 10 residues. Deletions cut 4 bases from V and 10 bases from J, with 8 bases between.